This entry lists 3 T cell receptor beta chains sequenced from one sample in a study of T cell responses to AZD1222 COVID-19 vaccine. The assay was immunoSEQ multiplex PCR, and TCRdb's table has in-frame clones only and misses some. Seen here are more than 95,000 clones, approximately 90% observed once, and the top ten hold around a sixth. Sequenced material: peripheral blood, taken on day 0 of AZD1222 vaccination. Receptors were obtained from an adult in good health.

This chain joins TRBV11-2 and TRBJ2-1; 9 bases agree with TRBD1. With V trimmed by 4 bases and J by 4 bases, 11 bases remained unmatched. The CDR3 is 17 amino acids. Germline V gives CDR1 SGHAT, CDR2 FQNNGV. The CDR3 sequence is CASSSRVDRGSYNEQFF. The CDR3 bases are TGTGCCAGCAGCTCCCGGGTGGACAGGGGCAGTTACAATGAGCAGTTCTTC.

This CDR3 is CASSPQTGFGNTIYF. The DNA of the CDR3 is TGTGCCAGCTCACCGCAGACAGGGTTTGGAAACACCATATATTTT. This sequence joins TRBV18 and TRBJ1-3; 7 bases align to TRBD1. The germline V gene encodes CDR1 KGHSH and CDR2 LQKENI. The CDR3 is made up of 15 amino acids. Unmatched junction bases numbered 5, after V lost 3 bases and J lost 3 bases.

The V call is TRBV6-4, the J call TRBJ1-2; TRBD1 is a possible D gene (5 bases). In germline, CDR1 is MRHNA, CDR2 SNTAGT. V was trimmed by 0 bases and J by 5 bases, leaving 16 bases between them. CDR3 length: 16 residues. The CDR3 is CASSDSISGNGYGYTF. CDR3 nucleotides: TGTGCCAGCAGTGACTCTATTTCAGGGAATGGGTATGGCTACACCTTC.